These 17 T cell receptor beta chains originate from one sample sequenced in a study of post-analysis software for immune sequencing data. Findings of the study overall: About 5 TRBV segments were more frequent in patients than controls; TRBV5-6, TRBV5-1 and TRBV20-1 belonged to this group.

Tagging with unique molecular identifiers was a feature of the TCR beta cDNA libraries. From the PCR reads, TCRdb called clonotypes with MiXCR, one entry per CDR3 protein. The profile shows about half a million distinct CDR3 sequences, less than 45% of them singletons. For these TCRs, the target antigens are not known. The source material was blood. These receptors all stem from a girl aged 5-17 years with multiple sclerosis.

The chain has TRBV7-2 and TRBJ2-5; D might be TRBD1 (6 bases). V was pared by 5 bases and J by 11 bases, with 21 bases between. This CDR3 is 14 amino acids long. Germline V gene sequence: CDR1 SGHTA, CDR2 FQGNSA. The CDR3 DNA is TGTGCCAGCAGCCCCTCGACAGACGAGGGGGAGCAGTACTTC. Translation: CASSPSTDEGEQYF. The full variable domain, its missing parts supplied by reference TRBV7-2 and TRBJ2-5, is GAGVSQSPSNKVTEKGKDVELRCDPISGHTALYWYRQSLGQGLEFLIYFQGNSAPDKSGLPSDRFSAERTGGSVSTLTIQRTQQEDSAVYLCASSPSTDEGEQYFGPGTRLLVL.

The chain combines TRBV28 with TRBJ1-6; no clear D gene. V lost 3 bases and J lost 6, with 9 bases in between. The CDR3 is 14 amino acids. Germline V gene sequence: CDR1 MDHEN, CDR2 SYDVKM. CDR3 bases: TGTGCCAGCAGTTTCCGCTTAATTAATTCACCCCTCCACTTT. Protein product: CASSFRLINSPLHF. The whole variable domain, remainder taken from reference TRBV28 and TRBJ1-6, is DVKVTQSSRYLVKRTGEKVFLECVQDMDHENMFWYRQDPGLGLRLIYFSYDVKMKEKGDIPEGYSVSREKKERFSLILESASTNQTSMYLCASSFRLINSPLHFGNGTRLTVT.

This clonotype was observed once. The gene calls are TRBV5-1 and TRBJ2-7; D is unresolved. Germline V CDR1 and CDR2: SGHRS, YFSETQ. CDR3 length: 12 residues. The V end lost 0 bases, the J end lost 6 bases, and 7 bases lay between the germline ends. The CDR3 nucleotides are TGCGCCAGCAGCTTGGAGGGCTGCGAGCAGTACTTC. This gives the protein CASSLEGCEQYF.

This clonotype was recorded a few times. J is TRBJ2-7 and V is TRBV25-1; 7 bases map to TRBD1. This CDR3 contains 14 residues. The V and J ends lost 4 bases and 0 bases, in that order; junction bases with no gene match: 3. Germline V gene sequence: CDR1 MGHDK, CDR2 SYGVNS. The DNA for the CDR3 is TGTGCCAGCAGTGCCAGGGGGAGCTCCTACGAGCAGTACTTC. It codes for CASSARGSSYEQYF.

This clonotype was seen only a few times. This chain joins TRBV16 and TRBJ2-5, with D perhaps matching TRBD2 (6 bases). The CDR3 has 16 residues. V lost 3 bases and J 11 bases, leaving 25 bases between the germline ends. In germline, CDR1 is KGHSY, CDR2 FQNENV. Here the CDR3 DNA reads TGTGCCAGCAGCCAGGCCCTAGCGATCCCCCTTAATGAGCAGTACTTC. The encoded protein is CASSQALAIPLNEQYF.

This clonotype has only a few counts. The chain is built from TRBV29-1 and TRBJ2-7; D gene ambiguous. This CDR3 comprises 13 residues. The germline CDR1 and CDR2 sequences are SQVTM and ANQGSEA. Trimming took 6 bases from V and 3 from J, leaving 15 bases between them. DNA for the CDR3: TGCAGCGTAAGAAAAACCTCTGACTACGAGCAGTACTTC. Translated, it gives CSVRKTSDYEQYF.

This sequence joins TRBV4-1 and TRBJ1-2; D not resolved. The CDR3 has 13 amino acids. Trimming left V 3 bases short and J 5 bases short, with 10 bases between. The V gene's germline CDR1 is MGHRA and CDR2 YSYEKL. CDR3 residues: CASSHGLEYGYTF. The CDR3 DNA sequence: TGCGCCAGCAGCCACGGCTTAGAATATGGCTACACCTTC.

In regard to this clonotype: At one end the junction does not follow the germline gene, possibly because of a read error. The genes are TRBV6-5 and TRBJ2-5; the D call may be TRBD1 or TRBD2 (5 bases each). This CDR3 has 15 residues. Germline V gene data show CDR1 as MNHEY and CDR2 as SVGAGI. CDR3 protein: CASGNLMRGQGTQYF. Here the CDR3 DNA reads TGTGCCAGCGGCAACCTCATGAGGGGTCAAGGGACCCAGTACTTC.

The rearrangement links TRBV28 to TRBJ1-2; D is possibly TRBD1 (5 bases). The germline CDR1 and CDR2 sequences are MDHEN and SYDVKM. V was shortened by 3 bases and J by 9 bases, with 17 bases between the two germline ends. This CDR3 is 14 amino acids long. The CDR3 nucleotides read TGTGCCAGCAGTTTCGGCAACAGGCTAAGGAGCTACACCTTC. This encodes CASSFGNRLRSYTF.

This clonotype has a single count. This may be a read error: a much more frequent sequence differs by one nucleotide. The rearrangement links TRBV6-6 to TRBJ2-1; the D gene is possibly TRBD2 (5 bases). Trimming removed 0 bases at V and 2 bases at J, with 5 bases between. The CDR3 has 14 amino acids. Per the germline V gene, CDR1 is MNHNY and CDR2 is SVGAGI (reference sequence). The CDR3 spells CASSYSRAYNEQFF. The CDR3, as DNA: TGTGCCAGCAGTTACTCGCGGGCCTACAATGAGCAGTTCTTC.

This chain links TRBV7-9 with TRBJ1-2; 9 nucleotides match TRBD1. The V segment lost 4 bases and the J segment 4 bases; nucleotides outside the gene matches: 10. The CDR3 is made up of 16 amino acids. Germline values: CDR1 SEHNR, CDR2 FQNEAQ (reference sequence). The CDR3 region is CASSSDRGGIGYGYTF. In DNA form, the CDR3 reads TGTGCCAGCAGCTCGGACAGGGGTGGCATTGGCTATGGCTACACCTTC. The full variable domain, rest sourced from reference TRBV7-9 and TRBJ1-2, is DTGVSQNPRHKITKRGQNVTFRCDPISEHNRLYWYRQTLGQGPEFLTYFQNEAQLEKSRLLSDRFSAERPKGSFSTLEIQRTEQGDSAMYLCASSSDRGGIGYGYTFGSGTRLTVV.

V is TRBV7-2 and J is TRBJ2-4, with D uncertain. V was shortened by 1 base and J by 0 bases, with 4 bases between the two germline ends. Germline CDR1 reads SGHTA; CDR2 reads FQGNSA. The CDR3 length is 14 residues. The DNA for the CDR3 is TGTGCCAGCAGCTTAGGTCCAGCCAAAAACATTCAGTACTTC. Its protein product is CASSLGPAKNIQYF.

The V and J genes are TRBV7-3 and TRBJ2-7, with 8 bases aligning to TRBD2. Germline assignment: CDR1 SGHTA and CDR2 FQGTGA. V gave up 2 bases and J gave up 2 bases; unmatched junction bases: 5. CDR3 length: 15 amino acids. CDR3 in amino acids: CASSLAGGPTYEQYF. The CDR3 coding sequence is TGTGCCAGCAGCTTAGCGGGGGGTCCTACCTACGAGCAGTACTTC.

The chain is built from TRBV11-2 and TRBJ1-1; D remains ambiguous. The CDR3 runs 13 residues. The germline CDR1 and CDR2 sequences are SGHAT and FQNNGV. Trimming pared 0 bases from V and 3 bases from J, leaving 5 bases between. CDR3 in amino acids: CASSLESHTEAFF. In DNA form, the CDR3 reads TGTGCCAGCAGCTTAGAGTCTCACACTGAAGCTTTCTTT.

The CDR3 reads CANIQGGVGRETQYF. The CDR3 nucleotides are TGTGCCAACATACAGGGGGGCGTCGGTAGAGAGACCCAGTACTTC. The genes are TRBV21-1 and TRBJ2-5; the table's D call, TRBD1, was not checked against the DNA. TRBV21-1 is given as a pseudogene. There are 15 residues in the CDR3.

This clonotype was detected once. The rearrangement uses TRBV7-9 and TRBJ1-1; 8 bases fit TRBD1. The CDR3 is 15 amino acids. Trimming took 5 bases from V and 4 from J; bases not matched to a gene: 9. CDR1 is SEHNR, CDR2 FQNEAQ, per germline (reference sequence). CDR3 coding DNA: TGTGCCAGCAGCCCAATCGACAGGGGAGGCACTGAAGCTTTCTTT. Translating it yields CASSPIDRGGTEAFF.

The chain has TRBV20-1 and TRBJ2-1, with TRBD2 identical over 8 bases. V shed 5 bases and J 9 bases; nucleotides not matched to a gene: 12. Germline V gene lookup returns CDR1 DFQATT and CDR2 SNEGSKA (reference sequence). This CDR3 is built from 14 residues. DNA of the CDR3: TGCAGTGCTCCGGGACTAGGGGAAGTAAGTGAGCAGTTCTTC. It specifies CSAPGLGEVSEQFF.